This TCR beta chain was sequenced during a study of molecular identifiers for immune sequencing clone quantification. MiXCR, run by TCRdb on the PCR reads, gives a single entry per CDR3 protein. Here the sample spans around 43,000 distinct CDR3 sequences, about 19% being singletons. Germline CDR1 DFQATT, CDR2 SNEGSKA (reference sequence). The V end was cut by 5 bases, the J end by 1 base, with 16 bases between. This CDR3 is 15 amino acids long. This clonotype was picked up many times. Sequenced: naive CD8+ T cells from blood, with Jurkat cell RNA spiked in. Sample subset: FACS-sorted CD8+CD4-CCR7+CD45RA+ naive T cells. The genes are TRBV20-1 and TRBJ2-3; D is perhaps TRBD2 (6 bases). This TCR came from a human donor in good health. Some libraries in this study had Jurkat cell RNA spiked in. CDR3 protein: CSAQPDIAGTDTQYF. The DNA of the CDR3 is TGCAGTGCTCAGCCGGATATAGCGGGCACAGATACGCAGTATTTT.